Below are 12 T cell receptor beta chains sequenced from a single sample in a study of T cell clonotyping in hematopoietic cell transplantation. Clones were sequenced by immunoSEQ multiplex PCR, and TCRdb holds only the in-frame ones, with some missing. The sample has around 15,000 clones; about two thirds are singletons. Sequenced here: PBMCs, sampled 30 days after allogeneic stem cell transplant. These receptors originate from a male patient in his 50s who had an allogeneic stem cell transplant from an unrelated donor, so T cells may come from the graft donor. Some clones in this sample may be carry-over from other donors' samples.

J is TRBJ2-2 and V is TRBV6-5; tentatively, D is TRBD2 (6 bases). CDR1 and CDR2 from the germline V gene are MNHEY and SVGAGI. The CDR3 has 16 residues. V was cut by 3 bases and J by 2 bases, with 13 bases left in between. The CDR3 DNA reads TGTGCCAGCAGTTATGAAGGTAGCGGAAACACCGGGGAGCTGTTTTTT. Encoded protein: CASSYEGSGNTGELFF.

The CDR3 reads CASSDRNGNTIYF. In nucleotides, the CDR3 is TGTGCCAGCAGTGATCGTAATGGAAACACCATATATTTT. The chain recombines TRBV25-1 with TRBJ1-3; D unclear. The germline V gene has CDR1 MGHDK and CDR2 SYGVNS. This CDR3 comprises 13 residues. V was trimmed by 3 bases and J by 3 bases, leaving 6 bases between them.

In this sample, this clone turned up a few times. V usage is TRBV14 and J usage is TRBJ2-7; no reliable D call. V lost 0 bases, J lost 7 bases, and 4 bases lay in between. This CDR3 spans 11 amino acids. Germline loops: CDR1 SGHDN, CDR2 FVKESK. CDR3 residues: CASSQEHEQYF. CDR3 coding DNA: TGTGCCAGCAGCCAAGAGCATGAGCAGTACTTC.

This clone was seen a few times. This sequence joins TRBV27 and TRBJ2-5; TRBD2 matches 14 bases. Unmatched junction bases numbered 6, after V lost 8 bases and J lost 4 bases. Germline CDR1 and CDR2: MNHEY and SMNVEV (reference sequence). The CDR3 length is 15 residues. DNA for the CDR3: TGTGCCAGCTCTAGGGGACTAGCGGGGGCAGAGACCCAGTACTTC. Amino acids: CASSRGLAGAETQYF.

V gene TRBV4-1 combines with J gene TRBJ1-4; D unclear. The germline CDR1 and CDR2 sequences are MGHRA and YSYEKL. The CDR3 contains 16 residues. Trimming removed 5 bases from V and 6 bases from J, with 19 bases in between. The CDR3 coding sequence is TGCGCCAGCAGCAACCGGGCCGTCTCTTCGCATGAAAAACTGTTTTTT. Translation: CASSNRAVSSHEKLFF.

The chain couples TRBV5-4 to TRBJ1-1; D ambiguous. Trimming stripped 4 bases from V and 1 base from J, with 11 bases between. Germline CDR1 is SGHNT and CDR2 is YYREEE (reference sequence). CDR3 length: 14 amino acids. The CDR3 loop reads CASSPSSANTEAFF. The CDR3 region has the DNA TGTGCCAGCAGCCCTAGTTCAGCGAACACTGAAGCTTTCTTT.

The sample holds a few counts of this clone. The chain is built from TRBV14 and TRBJ1-2; D possibly corresponds to TRBD1 (5 bases). CDR3 length equals 13 residues. V lost 3 bases and J 4 bases, leaving 9 bases between the germline ends. Germline CDR1 reads SGHDN; CDR2 reads FVKESK. DNA of the CDR3: TGTGCCAGCAGCCACGGGGGTGTCTATGGCTACACCTTC. It translates to CASSHGGVYGYTF.

This clone was observed a single time. The J gene is TRBJ2-7, the V gene TRBV4-2, with TRBD2 matching 9 bases. Trimming at V came to 1 base and at J to 5 bases, leaving 12 bases not matched to a gene. Germline assignment: CDR1 LGHNA and CDR2 YNFKEQ. The CDR3 extends over 17 amino acids. The CDR3 protein is CASSQVGAGGPTDEQYF. The DNA for the CDR3 is TGTGCCAGCAGCCAAGTAGGCGCGGGGGGGCCCACAGACGAGCAGTACTTC.

The chain has TRBV10-3 and TRBJ1-5; D uncertain. Germline CDR1 ENHRY, CDR2 SYGVKD. The CDR3 has 15 residues. With 0 bases removed from V and 11 bases from J, the gap between germline ends came to 17 bases. The DNA of the CDR3 is TGTGCCATCAGTGAGTCAGAGGCAGCTACCTCGGCCCAGCATTTT. Its translation is CAISESEAATSAQHF.

This clone has just a few counts. The chain combines TRBV6-5 with TRBJ2-3; 7 bases fit TRBD1. From germline, CDR1 is MNHEY and CDR2 SVGAGI. The CDR3 covers 13 residues. J lost 2 bases, V lost 10 bases, and 6 bases had no gene match. CDR3 coding DNA: TGTGCCATCATGGACAGGAACACAGATACGCAGTATTTT. Encoded protein: CAIMDRNTDTQYF.

CDR3 sequence: CASSFGTGGYEQYF. CDR3 sequence (DNA): TGTGCCAGCAGCTTTGGGACAGGGGGCTACGAGCAGTACTTC. The chain uses TRBV5-6 and TRBJ2-7; 11 nucleotides align to TRBD1. The CDR3 covers 14 residues. Germline CDR1 SGHDT, CDR2 YYEEEE. After removal of 2 bases from V and 3 bases from J, the junction contained 1 base not matched to a gene.

Only a few counts were recorded for this clone. CDR3 in DNA: TGTGCCTGGACCTTGAAAGGCCAAGAGACCCAGTACTTC. Translated, it gives CAWTLKGQETQYF. This rearrangement joins TRBV30 to TRBJ2-5; D call uncertain. This CDR3 is built from 13 residues. V was pared by 4 bases and J by 1 base, with 10 bases between. Per germline, CDR1 GTSNPN and CDR2 SVGIG (reference sequence).